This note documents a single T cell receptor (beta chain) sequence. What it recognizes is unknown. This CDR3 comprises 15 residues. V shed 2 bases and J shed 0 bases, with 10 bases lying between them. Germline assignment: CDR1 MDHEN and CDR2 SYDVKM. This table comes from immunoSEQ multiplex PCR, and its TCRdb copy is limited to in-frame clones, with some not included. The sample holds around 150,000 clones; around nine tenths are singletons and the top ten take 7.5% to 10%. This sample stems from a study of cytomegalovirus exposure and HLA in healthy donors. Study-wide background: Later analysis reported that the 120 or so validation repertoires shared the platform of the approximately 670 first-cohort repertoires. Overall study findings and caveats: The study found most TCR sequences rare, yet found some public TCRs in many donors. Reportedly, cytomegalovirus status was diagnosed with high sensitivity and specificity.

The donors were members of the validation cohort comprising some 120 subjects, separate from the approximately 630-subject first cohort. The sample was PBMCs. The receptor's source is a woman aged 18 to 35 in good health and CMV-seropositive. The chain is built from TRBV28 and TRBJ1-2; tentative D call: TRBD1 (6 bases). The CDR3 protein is CASSLLQGTNYGYTF. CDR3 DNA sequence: TGTGCCAGCAGTTTACTTCAGGGGACTAACTATGGCTACACCTTC.